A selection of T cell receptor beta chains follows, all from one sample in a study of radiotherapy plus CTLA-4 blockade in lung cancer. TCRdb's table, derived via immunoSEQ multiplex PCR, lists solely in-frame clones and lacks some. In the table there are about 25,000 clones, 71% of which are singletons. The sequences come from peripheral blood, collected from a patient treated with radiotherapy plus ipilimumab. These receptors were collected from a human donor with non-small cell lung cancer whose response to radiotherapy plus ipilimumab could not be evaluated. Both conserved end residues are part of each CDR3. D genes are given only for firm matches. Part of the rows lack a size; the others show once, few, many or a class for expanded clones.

CDR3 protein: CASSPQGEGLYAPDTQYF
CDR3 DNA: TGTGCCAGCAGCCCACAGGGGGAGGGTCTTTATGCTCCAGATACGCAGTATTTT
clone size: -
J gene: TRBJ2-3
V gene: TRBV27
D gene: -

CDR3 protein: CASSPRTGGGYTF
CDR3 DNA: TGCGCCAGCAGCCCTCGGACAGGGGGCGGCTACACCTTC
clone size: -
J gene: TRBJ1-2
V gene: TRBV4-1
D gene: TRBD1

CDR3 protein: CASSKRGEQYF
CDR3 DNA: TGTGCCAGCAGCAAAAGGGGCGAGCAGTACTTC
clone size: -
J gene: TRBJ2-7
V gene: TRBV7-8
D gene: -

CDR3 protein: CASSEVGLAYEQYF
CDR3 DNA: TGTGCCAGCAGTGAAGTGGGACTAGCATACGAGCAGTACTTC
clone size: -
J gene: TRBJ2-7
V gene: TRBV2
D gene: TRBD2

CDR3 protein: CASSRQLDGELFF
CDR3 DNA: TGTGCCAGCAGCCGACAATTAGACGGGGAGCTGTTTTTT
clone size: -
J gene: TRBJ2-2
V gene: TRBV11-2
D gene: -

CDR3 protein: CATSRDPGRGTGEKLFF
CDR3 DNA: TGTGCCACCAGCAGAGATCCGGGCAGGGGAACGGGTGAAAAACTGTTTTTT
clone size: once
J gene: TRBJ1-4
V gene: TRBV15
D gene: -

CDR3 protein: CASSLSSGRTGEQYF
CDR3 DNA: TGTGCCAGCAGCTTATCCAGCGGGAGAACGGGCGAGCAGTACTTC
clone size: -
J gene: TRBJ2-7
V gene: TRBV7-9
D gene: TRBD2

CDR3 protein: CASKSGSSTDTQYF
CDR3 DNA: TGTGCCAGCAAAAGCGGGTCTAGCACAGATACGCAGTATTTT
clone size: -
J gene: TRBJ2-3
V gene: TRBV2
D gene: -

CDR3 protein: CASSPEASGTDTQYF
CDR3 DNA: TGTGCCAGCAGCCCGGAGGCCAGCGGCACAGATACGCAGTATTTT
clone size: -
J gene: TRBJ2-3
V gene: TRBV5-6
D gene: -

CDR3 protein: CASSFVPVGDSGNTIYF
CDR3 DNA: TGTGCCAGCAGTTTTGTTCCAGTGGGAGATTCAGGAAACACCATATATTTT
clone size: -
J gene: TRBJ1-3
V gene: TRBV27
D gene: -

CDR3 protein: CASYSGDYGYTF
CDR3 DNA: TGTGCCAGTTATTCAGGGGACTATGGCTACACCTTC
clone size: few
J gene: TRBJ1-2
V gene: TRBV19
D gene: -

CDR3 protein: CASSPTGGGDTEAFF
CDR3 DNA: TGTGCCAGCTCGCCAACAGGGGGCGGGGACACTGAAGCTTTCTTT
clone size: -
J gene: TRBJ1-1
V gene: TRBV18
D gene: TRBD1

CDR3 protein: CASSFAGTGENTIYF
CDR3 DNA: TGTGCCAGCAGCTTTGCTGGGACAGGAGAAAACACCATATATTTT
clone size: -
J gene: TRBJ1-3
V gene: TRBV7-2
D gene: TRBD1

CDR3 protein: CASSSRGLGTEAFF
CDR3 DNA: TGCGCCAGCAGCTCCCGGGGATTGGGGACTGAAGCTTTCTTT
clone size: few
J gene: TRBJ1-1
V gene: TRBV5-1
D gene: -

CDR3 protein: CASVDRGAPTQYF
CDR3 DNA: TGTGCCAGCGTTGACAGGGGTGCCCCGACCCAGTACTTC
clone size: -
J gene: TRBJ2-5
V gene: TRBV6-1
D gene: TRBD1

CDR3 protein: CASSYEQAATNEKLFF
CDR3 DNA: TGTGCCAGCAGTTACGAGCAGGCTGCAACTAATGAAAAACTGTTTTTT
clone size: -
J gene: TRBJ1-4
V gene: TRBV6-6
D gene: -

CDR3 protein: CASRLAEGEQFF
CDR3 DNA: TGTGCCAGCCGATTAGCGGAGGGTGAGCAGTTCTTC
clone size: -
J gene: TRBJ2-1
V gene: TRBV11-2
D gene: -

CDR3 protein: CASSPLLWSSGSYNEQFF
CDR3 DNA: TGTGCCAGCAGCCCCTTATTGTGGTCTAGCGGGAGCTACAATGAGCAGTTCTTC
clone size: -
J gene: TRBJ2-1
V gene: TRBV28
D gene: TRBD2

CDR3 protein: CASSVSDRVLGNEQFF
CDR3 DNA: TGTGCCAGCAGCGTATCCGACAGGGTACTGGGCAATGAGCAGTTCTTC
clone size: -
J gene: TRBJ2-1
V gene: TRBV9
D gene: TRBD1